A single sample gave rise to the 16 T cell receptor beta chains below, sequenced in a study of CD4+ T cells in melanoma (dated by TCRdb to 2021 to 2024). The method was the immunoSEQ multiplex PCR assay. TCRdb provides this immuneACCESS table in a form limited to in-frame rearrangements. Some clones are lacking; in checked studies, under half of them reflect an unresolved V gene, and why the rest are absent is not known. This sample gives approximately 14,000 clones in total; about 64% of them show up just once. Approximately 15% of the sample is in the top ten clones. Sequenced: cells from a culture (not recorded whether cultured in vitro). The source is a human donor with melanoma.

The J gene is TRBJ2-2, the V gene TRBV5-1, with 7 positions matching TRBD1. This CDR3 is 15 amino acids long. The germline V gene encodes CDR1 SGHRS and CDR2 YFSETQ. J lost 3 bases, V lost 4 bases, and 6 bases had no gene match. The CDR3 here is CASSTRTGYTGELFF. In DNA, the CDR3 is TGCGCCAGCAGCACAAGGACAGGATACACCGGGGAGCTGTTTTTT.

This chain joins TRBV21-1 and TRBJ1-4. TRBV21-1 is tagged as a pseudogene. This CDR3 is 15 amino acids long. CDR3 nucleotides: TGTGCCAGCAGCAAAGTGGCACGGAATAATGAAAAACTGTTTTTT. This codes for CASSKVARNNEKLFF.

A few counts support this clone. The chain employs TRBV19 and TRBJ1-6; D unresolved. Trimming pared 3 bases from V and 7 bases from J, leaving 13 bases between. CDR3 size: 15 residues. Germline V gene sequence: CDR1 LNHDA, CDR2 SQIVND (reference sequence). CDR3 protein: CASSISEGMNSPLHF. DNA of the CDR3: TGTGCCAGTAGTATCAGCGAGGGAATGAATTCACCCCTCCACTTT.

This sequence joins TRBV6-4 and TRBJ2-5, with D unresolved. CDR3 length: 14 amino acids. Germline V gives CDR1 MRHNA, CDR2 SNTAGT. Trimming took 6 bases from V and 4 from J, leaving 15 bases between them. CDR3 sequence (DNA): TGTGCCAGCAGCCCCCCTCCAGTAGGAGAGACCCAGTACTTC. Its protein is CASSPPPVGETQYF.

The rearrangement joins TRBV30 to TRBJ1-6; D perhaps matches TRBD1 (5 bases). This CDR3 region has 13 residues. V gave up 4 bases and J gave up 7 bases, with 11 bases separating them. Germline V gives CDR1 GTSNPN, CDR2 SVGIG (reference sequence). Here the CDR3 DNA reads TGTGCCTGGAATAGGGGAGGAAATTCACCCCTCCACTTT. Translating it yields CAWNRGGNSPLHF.

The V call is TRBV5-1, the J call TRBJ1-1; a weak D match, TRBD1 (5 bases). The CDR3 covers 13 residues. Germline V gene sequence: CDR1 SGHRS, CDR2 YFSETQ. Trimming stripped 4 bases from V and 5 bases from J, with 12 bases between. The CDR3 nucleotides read TGCGCCAGCAGCCGAGGGGCTCGTACTGAAGCTTTCTTT. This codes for CASSRGARTEAFF.

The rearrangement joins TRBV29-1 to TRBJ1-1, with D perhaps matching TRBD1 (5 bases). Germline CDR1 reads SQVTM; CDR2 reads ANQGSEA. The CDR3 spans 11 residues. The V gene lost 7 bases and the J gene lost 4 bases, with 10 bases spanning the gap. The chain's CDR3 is CSGLRGTEAFF. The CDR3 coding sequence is TGCAGCGGCTTGAGGGGCACTGAAGCTTTCTTT.

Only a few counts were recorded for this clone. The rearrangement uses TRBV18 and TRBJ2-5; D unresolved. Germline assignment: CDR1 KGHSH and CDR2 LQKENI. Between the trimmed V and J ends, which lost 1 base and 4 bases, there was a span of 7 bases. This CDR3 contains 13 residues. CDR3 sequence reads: CASSPRLTETQYF. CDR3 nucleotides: TGTGCCAGCTCACCACGGCTAACAGAGACCCAGTACTTC.

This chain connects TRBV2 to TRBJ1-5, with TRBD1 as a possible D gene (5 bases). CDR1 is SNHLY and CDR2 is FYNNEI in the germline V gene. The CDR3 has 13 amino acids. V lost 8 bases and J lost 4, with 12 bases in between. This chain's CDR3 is CASRRDSNQPQHF. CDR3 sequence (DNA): TGTGCCAGCCGCAGGGATTCTAATCAGCCCCAGCATTTT.

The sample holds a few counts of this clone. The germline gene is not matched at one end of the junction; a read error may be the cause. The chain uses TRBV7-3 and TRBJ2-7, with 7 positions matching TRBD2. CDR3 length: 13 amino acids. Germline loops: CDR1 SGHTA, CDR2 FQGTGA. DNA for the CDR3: TGTGCCAGCAGCTTTCCCGGGACTACCACACCTGGCTTC. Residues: CASSFPGTTTPGF.

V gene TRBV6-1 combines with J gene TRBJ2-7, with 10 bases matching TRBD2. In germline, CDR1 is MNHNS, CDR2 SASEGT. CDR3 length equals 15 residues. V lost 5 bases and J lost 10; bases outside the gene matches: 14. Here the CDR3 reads CASSPHLAGADSQYF. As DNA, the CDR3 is TGTGCCAGCAGTCCCCACCTAGCGGGGGCCGACTCCCAGTACTTC.

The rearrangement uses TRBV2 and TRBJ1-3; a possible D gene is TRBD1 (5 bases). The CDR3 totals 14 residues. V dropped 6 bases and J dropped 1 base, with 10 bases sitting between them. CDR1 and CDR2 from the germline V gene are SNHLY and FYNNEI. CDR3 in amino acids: CASRPRVSGNTIYF. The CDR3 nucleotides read TGTGCCAGCAGGCCCAGGGTTTCTGGAAACACCATATATTTT.

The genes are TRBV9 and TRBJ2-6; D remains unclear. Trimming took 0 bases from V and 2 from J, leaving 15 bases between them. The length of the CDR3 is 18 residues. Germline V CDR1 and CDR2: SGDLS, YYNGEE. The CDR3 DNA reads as TGTGCCAGCAGCGTAGGTGTTGTGGGCGGCGCTGGGGCCAACGTCCTGACTTTC. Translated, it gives CASSVGVVGGAGANVLTF.

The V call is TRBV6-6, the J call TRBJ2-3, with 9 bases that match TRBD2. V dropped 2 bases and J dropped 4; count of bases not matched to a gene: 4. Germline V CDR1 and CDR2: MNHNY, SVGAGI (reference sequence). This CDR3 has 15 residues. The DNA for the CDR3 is TGTGCCAGCAGTTACCGCGGGGGGGCTTCAGATACGCAGTATTTT. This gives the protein CASSYRGGASDTQYF.

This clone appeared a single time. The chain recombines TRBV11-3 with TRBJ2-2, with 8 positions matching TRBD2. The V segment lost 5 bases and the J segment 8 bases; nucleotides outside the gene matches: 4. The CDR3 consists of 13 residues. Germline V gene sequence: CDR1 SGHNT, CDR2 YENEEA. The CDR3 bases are TGTGCCAGCAGCGTGACTAGCGTGGGGGAGCTGTTTTTT. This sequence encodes CASSVTSVGELFF.

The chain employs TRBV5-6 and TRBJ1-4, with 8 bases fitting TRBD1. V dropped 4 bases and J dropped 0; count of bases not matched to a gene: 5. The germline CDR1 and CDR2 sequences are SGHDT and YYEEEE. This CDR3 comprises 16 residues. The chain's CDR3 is CASSIQGAATNEKLFF. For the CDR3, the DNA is TGTGCCAGCAGCATTCAGGGGGCTGCAACTAATGAAAAACTGTTTTTT.